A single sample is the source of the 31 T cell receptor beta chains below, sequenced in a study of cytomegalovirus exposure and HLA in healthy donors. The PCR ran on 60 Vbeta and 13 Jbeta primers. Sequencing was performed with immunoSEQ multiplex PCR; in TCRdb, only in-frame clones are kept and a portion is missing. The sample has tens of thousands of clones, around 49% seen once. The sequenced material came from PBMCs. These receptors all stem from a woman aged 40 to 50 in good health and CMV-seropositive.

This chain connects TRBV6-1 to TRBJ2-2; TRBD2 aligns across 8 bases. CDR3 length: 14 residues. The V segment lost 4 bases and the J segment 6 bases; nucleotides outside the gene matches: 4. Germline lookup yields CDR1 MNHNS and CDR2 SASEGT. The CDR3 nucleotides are TGTGCCAGCAGTGCCCGGACTAGCCCCGGGGAGCTGTTTTTT. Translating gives CASSARTSPGELFF.

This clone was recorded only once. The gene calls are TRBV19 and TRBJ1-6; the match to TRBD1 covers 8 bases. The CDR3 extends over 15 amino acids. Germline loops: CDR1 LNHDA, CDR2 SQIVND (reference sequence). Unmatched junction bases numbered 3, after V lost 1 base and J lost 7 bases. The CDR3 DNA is TGTGCCAGTAGTATAGGGTACAGGGGGAATTCACCCCTCCACTTT. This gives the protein CASSIGYRGNSPLHF.

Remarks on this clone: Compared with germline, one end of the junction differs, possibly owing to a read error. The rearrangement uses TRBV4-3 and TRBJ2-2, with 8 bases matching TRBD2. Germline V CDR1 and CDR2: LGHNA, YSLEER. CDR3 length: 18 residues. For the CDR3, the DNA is TGCGCCGGCAGCCAACGCGTTAGGAGCGGGAGGAACACCGGGGAGCTGTTTTTT. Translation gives CAGSQRVRSGRNTGELFF.

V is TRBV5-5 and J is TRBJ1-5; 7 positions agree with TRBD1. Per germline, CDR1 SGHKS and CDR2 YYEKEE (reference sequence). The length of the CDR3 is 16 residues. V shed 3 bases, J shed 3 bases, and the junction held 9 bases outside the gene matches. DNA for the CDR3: TGTGCCAGCAGCTGGTCCGGGACAGCCTCCAATCAGCCCCAGCATTTT. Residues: CASSWSGTASNQPQHF. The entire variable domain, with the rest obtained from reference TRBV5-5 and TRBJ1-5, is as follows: DAGVTQSPTHLIKTRGQQVTLRCSPISGHKSVSWYQQVLGQGPQFIFQYYEKEERGRGNFPDRFSARQFPNYSSELNVNALLLGDSALYLCASSWSGTASNQPQHFGDGTRLSIL.

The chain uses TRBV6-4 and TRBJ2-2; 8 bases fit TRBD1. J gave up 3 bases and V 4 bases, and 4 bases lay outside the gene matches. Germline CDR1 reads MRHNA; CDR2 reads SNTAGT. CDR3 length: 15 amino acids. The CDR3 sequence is CASSATGADTGELFF. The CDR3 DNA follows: TGTGCCAGCAGTGCGACAGGGGCCGACACCGGGGAGCTGTTTTTT.

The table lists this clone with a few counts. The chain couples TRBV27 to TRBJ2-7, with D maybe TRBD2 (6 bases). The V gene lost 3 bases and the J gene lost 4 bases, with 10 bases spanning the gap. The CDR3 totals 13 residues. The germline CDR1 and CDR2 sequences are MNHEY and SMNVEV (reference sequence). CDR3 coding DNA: TGTGCCAGCAGTTTCGGACGGGAGTACGAGCAGTACTTC. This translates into CASSFGREYEQYF.

CDR3 residues: CASRTGGTEAFF. CDR3 bases: TGTGCCAGTAGGACAGGGGGCACTGAAGCTTTCTTT. The V gene is TRBV19, the J gene TRBJ1-1, with 9 bases fitting TRBD1. The CDR3 runs 12 residues. V lost 6 bases and J lost 4; bases outside the gene matches: 0. Germline values: CDR1 LNHDA, CDR2 SQIVND (reference sequence).

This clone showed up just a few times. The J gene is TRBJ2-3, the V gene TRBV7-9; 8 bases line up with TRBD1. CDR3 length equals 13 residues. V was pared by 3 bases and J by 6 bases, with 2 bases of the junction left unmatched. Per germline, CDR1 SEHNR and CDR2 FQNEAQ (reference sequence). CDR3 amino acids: CASSFRGRDTQYF. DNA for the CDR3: TGTGCCAGCAGCTTCAGGGGGCGGGATACGCAGTATTTT.

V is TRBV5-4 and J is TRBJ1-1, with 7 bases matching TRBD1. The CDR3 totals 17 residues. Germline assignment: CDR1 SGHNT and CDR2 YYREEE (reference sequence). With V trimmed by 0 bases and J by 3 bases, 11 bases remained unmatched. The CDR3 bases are TGTGCCAGCAGCTTGGAGGGGCCCGGGACAGCTCACACTGAAGCTTTCTTT. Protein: CASSLEGPGTAHTEAFF. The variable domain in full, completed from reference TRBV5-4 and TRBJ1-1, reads ETGVTQSPTHLIKTRGQQVTLRCSSQSGHNTVSWYQQALGQGPQFIFQYYREEENGRGNFPPRFSGLQFPNYSSELNVNALELDDSALYLCASSLEGPGTAHTEAFFGQGTRLTVV.

This CDR3 is CAISASTGGLAGGSSYNEQFF. CDR3 DNA sequence: TGTGCCATCAGTGCGTCGACGGGGGGACTAGCGGGGGGGAGCTCCTACAATGAGCAGTTCTTC. The chain links TRBV10-3 to TRBJ2-1; the match to TRBD2 covers 16 bases. This CDR3 has 21 amino acids. Germline-derived CDR1 and CDR2 are ENHRY and SYGVKD. V trimming: 4 bases; J trimming: 0 bases; junction bases outside the gene matches: 12.

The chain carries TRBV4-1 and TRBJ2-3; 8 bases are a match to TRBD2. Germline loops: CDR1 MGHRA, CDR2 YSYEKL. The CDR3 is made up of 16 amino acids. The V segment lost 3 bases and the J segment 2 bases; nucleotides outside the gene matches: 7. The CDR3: CASSQLGLGPTDTQYF. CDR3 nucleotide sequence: TGCGCCAGCAGCCAGCTGGGACTAGGTCCCACAGATACGCAGTATTTT.

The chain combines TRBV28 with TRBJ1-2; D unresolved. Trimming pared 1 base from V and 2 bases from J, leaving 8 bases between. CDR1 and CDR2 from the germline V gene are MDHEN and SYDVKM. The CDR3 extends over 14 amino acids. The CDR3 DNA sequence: TGTGCCAGCAGTTTATTATCGGGGAACTATGGCTACACCTTC. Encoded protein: CASSLLSGNYGYTF.

DNA for the CDR3: TGTGCCAGCAGCCAAGCTAGCGGGGGGGCTGCGGAGACCCAGTACTTC. Encoded protein: CASSQASGGAAETQYF. The chain is built from TRBV4-2 and TRBJ2-5; 12 bases map to TRBD2. This CDR3 comprises 16 residues. The trim removed 1 base at V and 5 bases at J, leaving 5 bases unmatched. Germline lookup yields CDR1 LGHNA and CDR2 YNFKEQ.

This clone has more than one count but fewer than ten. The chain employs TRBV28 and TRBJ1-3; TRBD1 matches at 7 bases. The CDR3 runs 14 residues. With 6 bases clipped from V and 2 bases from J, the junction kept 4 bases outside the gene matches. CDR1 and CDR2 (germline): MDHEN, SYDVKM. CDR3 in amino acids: CASRGTGAGNTIYF. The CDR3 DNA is TGTGCCAGCAGAGGAACAGGGGCTGGAAACACCATATATTTT.

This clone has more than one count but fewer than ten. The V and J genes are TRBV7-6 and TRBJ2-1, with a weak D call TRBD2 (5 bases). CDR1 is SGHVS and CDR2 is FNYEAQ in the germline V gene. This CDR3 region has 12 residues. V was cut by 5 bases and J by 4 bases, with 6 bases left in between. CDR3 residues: CASSRTYNEQFF. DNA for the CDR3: TGTGCCAGCAGCCGGACTTACAATGAGCAGTTCTTC.

The chain's CDR3 is CASSIQNRVGNTEAFF. CDR3 nucleotide sequence: TGTGCCAGTAGTATCCAAAACAGGGTTGGAAACACTGAAGCTTTCTTT. The V and J genes are TRBV19 and TRBJ1-1, with D possibly matching TRBD1 (6 bases). Per germline, CDR1 LNHDA and CDR2 SQIVND (reference sequence). V was clipped by 3 bases and J by 2 bases, with 16 bases between them. The CDR3 extends over 16 amino acids.

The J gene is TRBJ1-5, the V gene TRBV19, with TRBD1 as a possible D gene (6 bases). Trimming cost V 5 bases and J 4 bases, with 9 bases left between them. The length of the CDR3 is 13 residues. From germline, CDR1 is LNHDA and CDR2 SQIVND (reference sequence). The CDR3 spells CASSLGQNQPQHF. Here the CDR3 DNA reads TGTGCCAGTAGTCTAGGACAGAATCAGCCCCAGCATTTT.

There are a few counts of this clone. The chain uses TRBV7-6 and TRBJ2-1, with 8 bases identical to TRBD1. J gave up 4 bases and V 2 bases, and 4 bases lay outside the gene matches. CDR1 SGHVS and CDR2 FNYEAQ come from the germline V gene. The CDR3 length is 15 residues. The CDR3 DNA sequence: TGTGCCAGCAGCTTAATTCAGGGGGCTTACAATGAGCAGTTCTTC. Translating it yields CASSLIQGAYNEQFF.

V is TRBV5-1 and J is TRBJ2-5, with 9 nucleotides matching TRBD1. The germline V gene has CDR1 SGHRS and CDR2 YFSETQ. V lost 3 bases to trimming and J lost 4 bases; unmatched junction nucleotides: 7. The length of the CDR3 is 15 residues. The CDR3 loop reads CASSSGDRDGETQYF. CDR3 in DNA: TGCGCCAGCAGCTCTGGGGACAGGGACGGAGAGACCCAGTACTTC.

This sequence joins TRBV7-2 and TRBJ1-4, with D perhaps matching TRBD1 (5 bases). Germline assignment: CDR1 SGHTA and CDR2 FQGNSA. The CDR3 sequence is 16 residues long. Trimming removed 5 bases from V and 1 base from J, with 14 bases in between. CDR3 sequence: CASSPRGSGTNEKLFF. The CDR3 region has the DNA TGTGCCAGCAGCCCGCGGGGGTCTGGAACTAATGAAAAACTGTTTTTT.

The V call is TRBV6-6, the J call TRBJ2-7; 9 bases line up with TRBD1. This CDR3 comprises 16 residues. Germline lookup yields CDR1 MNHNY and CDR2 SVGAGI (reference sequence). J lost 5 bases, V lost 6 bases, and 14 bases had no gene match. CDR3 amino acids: CASRSGQGMVLDEQYF. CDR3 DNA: TGTGCCAGCAGATCCGGACAGGGGATGGTCCTGGACGAGCAGTACTTC.

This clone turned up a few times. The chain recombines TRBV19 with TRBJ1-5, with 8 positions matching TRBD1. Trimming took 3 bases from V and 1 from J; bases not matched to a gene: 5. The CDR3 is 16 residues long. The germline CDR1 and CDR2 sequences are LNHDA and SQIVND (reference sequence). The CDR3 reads CASSIGQGRSNQPQHF. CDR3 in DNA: TGTGCCAGTAGTATTGGACAGGGTCGCAGCAATCAGCCCCAGCATTTT.

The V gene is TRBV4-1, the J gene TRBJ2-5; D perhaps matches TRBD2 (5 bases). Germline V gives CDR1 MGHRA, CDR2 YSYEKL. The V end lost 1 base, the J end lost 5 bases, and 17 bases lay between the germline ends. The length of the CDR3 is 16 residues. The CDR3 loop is CASSQGPSFLEETQYF. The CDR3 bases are TGCGCCAGCAGCCAAGGCCCTAGCTTCCTGGAGGAGACCCAGTACTTC.

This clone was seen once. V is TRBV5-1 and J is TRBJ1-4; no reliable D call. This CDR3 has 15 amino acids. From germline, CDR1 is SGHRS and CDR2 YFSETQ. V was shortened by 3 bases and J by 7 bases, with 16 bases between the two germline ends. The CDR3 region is CASSYTPRQAEKLFF. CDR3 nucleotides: TGCGCCAGCAGCTACACCCCTCGGCAGGCTGAAAAACTGTTTTTT.

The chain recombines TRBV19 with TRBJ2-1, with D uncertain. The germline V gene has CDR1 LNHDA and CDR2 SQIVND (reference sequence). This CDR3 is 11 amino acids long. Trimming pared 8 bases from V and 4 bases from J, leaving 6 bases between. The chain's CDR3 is CASSLYNEQFF. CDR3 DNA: TGTGCCAGTTCTCTTTACAATGAGCAGTTCTTC.

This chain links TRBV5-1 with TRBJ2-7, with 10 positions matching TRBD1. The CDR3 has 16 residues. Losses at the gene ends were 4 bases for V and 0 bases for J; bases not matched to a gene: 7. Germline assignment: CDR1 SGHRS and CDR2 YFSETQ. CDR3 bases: TGCGCCAGCAGCCATTCGGACAGGGGGGGCTCCTACGAGCAGTACTTC. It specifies CASSHSDRGGSYEQYF. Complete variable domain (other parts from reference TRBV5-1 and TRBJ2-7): KAGVTQTPRYLIKTRGQQVTLSCSPISGHRSVSWYQQTPGQGLQFLFEYFSETQRNKGNFPGRFSGRQFSNSRSEMNVSTLELGDSALYLCASSHSDRGGSYEQYFGPGTRLTVT.

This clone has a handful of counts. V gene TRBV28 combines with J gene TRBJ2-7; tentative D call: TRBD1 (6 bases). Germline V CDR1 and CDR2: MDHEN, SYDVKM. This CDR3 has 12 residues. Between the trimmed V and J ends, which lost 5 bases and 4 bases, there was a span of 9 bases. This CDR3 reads CASSLQGYEQYF. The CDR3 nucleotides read TGTGCCAGCAGTCTACAGGGTTACGAGCAGTACTTC.

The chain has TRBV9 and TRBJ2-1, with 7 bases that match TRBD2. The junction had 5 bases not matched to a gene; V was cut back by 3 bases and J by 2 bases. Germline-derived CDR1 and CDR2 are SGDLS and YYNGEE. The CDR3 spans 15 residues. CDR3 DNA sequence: TGTGCCAGCAGCGCTGGGACTAACCCCTACAATGAGCAGTTCTTC. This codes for CASSAGTNPYNEQFF.

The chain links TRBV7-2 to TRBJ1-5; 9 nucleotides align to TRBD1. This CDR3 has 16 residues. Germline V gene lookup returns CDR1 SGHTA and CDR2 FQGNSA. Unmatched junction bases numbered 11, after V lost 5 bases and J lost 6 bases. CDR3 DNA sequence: TGTGCCAGCAGCCCCATAATGGACAGGGGAACTCAGCCCCAGCATTTT. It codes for CASSPIMDRGTQPQHF. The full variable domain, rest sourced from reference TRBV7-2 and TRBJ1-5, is GAGVSQSPSNKVTEKGKDVELRCDPISGHTALYWYRQSLGQGLEFLIYFQGNSAPDKSGLPSDRFSAERTGGSVSTLTIQRTQQEDSAVYLCASSPIMDRGTQPQHFGDGTRLSIL.

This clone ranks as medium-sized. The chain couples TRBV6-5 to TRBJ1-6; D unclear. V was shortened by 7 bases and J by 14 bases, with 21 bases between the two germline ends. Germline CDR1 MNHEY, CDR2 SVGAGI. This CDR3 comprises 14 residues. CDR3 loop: CASTNTPTKATLHF. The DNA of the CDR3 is TGTGCCAGCACCAACACCCCGACTAAAGCGACCCTCCACTTT.

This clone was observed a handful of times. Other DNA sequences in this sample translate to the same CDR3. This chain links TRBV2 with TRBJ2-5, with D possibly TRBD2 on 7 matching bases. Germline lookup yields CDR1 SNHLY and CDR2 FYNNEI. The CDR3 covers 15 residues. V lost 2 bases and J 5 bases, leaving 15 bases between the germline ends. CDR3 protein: CASSESRGGRETQYF. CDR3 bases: TGTGCCAGCAGTGAAAGTAGGGGGGGCCGGGAGACCCAGTACTTC.